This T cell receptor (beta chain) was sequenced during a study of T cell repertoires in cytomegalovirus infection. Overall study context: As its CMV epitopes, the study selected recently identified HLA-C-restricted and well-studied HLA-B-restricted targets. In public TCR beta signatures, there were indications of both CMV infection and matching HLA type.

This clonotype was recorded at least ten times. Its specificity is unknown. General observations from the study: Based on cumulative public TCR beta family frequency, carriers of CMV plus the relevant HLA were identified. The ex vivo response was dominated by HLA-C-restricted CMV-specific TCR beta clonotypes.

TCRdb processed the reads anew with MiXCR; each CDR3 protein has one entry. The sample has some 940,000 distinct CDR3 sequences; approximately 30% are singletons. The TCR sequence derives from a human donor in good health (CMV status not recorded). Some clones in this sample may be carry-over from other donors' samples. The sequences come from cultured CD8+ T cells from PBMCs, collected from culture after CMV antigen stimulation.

CDR3 residues: CASRIEGGRETQYF. CDR3 in DNA: TGTGCCAGCAGGATAGAAGGGGGGCGTGAGACCCAGTACTTC. The rearrangement joins TRBV7-2 to TRBJ2-5; D might be TRBD1 or TRBD2, each matching 6 bases. From germline, CDR1 is SGHTA and CDR2 FQGNSA. Trimming took off 6 bases at V and 5 bases at J, with 16 bases between the two ends. The CDR3 has 14 residues.